This T cell receptor beta chain was identified during a study of monozygotic twins with inflammatory bowel disease. Broader study findings: Among IBD patients, TCRbeta diversity (inverse Simpson) was lower than in healthy co-twins.

The CDR3 contains 13 residues. After skipping T cell sorting, the authors isolated total RNA from whole blood. UMIs that had a 6-nucleotide sample barcode were put in using template switching. The authors ran two nested PCRs of about 16 and 10 cycles on TCRalpha and TCRbeta cDNA. Following a re-call of the 5' RACE reads, TCRdb has one entry per CDR3 protein and lacks DNA. This repertoire includes some 440,000 distinct CDR3 sequences. About this clonotype itself: Its antigen remains unknown.

The TCR comes from a human donor with ulcerative colitis or Crohn's disease, or a healthy co-twin of an affected twin (not recorded which). The sample comprised blood. The chain employs TRBV12-3 or TRBV12-4 and TRBJ2-7. CDR3 loop: CASRTDWSYEQYF.